The T cell receptor beta chain under discussion was sequenced for a study of cytomegalovirus exposure and HLA in healthy donors (dated by TCRdb to about 2017). As for the study more broadly: According to an earlier analysis of a few hundred of the donors, 150 million to 200 million T cells yielded 90 million to 140 million unique TCR beta sequences and approximately 300 Gb of sequence data. An early release covering 500 to 750 HLA-typed donors comprised about 310 gigabases of sequencing data and some 79 million unique TCR sequences. Among the approximately 430 genotyped donors, 81% belonged to the genetic ancestry cluster associated with self-reported Caucasian donors. The study aimed to test whether signatures of past pathogen exposure could be identified by cataloging public T cell receptors. The T cell repertoires of some 700 subjects were profiled by immunosequencing and related to cytomegalovirus serostatus. A separate validation cohort of over a hundred different subjects was used in addition to the 666-subject first cohort. To predict cytomegalovirus infection status, the study combined high-throughput TCR immunosequencing, statistical association of individual TCRs with disease status, and machine learning. To study patterns of TCR occurrence, a later analysis re-analyzed previously published TCR beta repertoires from around 660 donors and added high-resolution HLA genotyping. Rather than drawing on any new phenotypic data, the later analysis identified candidate immune exposures from TCR beta sequences and the way those sequences occurred across donors. In an earlier analysis of 500 to 650 of the donors, high-throughput TCR beta sequencing was used to judge whether each TCR beta V gene segment behaved as functional or pseudogenic. Alongside the repertoire data, information on donor age, sex, ethnicity and CMV serostatus was compiled. In a later genetic analysis, genome-wide SNP genotypes for about three fifths of the 666 donors were used, and that subset was treated as a discovery cohort. Every repertoire in the discovery cohort had been generated on one and the same sequencing platform. HLA typing included class I and class II loci at four-digit resolution. The number of donors typed differed by locus, with roughly 620-630 for A, B, C, DRB1 and DQB1, approximately 500 for DQA1, 606 for DPA1, and about 450 for DPB1. Because of strong linkage in the cohort, roughly five DR-DQ haplotypes were treated as single units for association and clustering. Among 398 genotyped donors of the cohort, an average of approximately 220,000 unique TCR beta nucleotide sequences was sequenced per donor, of which 15% to 20% were non-productive.

The library was prepared using the immunoSEQ multiplex PCR assay. For the multiplex PCR, a mixture combining 60 forward primers for TCR Vbeta segments and 13 reverse primers for TCR Jbeta segments was used. A multiplex PCR assay on genomic DNA amplified the CDR3 region of rearranged TCR beta genes. The Illumina HiSeq System was used to sequence the amplified TCR beta libraries as 87-base-pair reads. The source study handled its data this way. A later analysis tallied approximately 87 million unique TCR beta chains across the 700 or so repertoires, and approximately 9.9 million of those chains were shared by two or more donors. Raw reads were error-corrected and collapsed into unique sequences by a nearest-neighbor algorithm in which closely related sequences were merged to remove PCR and sequencing errors. V, D and J gene segments were assigned by aligning CDR3 sequences to IMGT reference sequences. Each retained sequence needed at least a six-nucleotide match to both a V gene segment and a J gene segment. A rearrangement was called productive if the CDR3 had no stop codons and remained in frame with V and J, and every other rearrangement was called non-productive. CDR3 was defined according to IMGT convention as the region running from the second conserved V-encoded cysteine to the conserved J-encoded phenylalanine. In an earlier analysis of just under 600 of the donors, sequences lacking an unambiguous match to a single V gene segment were excluded. An earlier analysis of several hundred of the donors called V segments functional above 56.7% productive rearrangements and segregating when the between-donor standard deviation exceeded 5%. To diagnose cytomegalovirus status from the catalog of TCR beta chain sequences, a statistical classification framework was built. A later analysis assigned V and J genes by comparing TCR nucleotide sequences with IMGT/GENE-DB human TR gene sequences. The TCRdist pipeline was used in a later analysis to assign CDR3 sequences and most-parsimonious VDJ recombination scenarios. In a later analysis, every TCR beta chain was defined by the combination of its CDR3 amino acid sequence and its V-gene family, and reads without a unique V-gene family were dropped. A later analysis removed 600 or so highly shared, low-generation-probability nucleotide sequences to deal with suspected cross-contamination and a sequencing artifact. In a later analysis, a clonal expansion index was calculated for each public chain from normalized within-repertoire ranks of inferred template counts. In a later analysis, generation probabilities were computed with a VDJ recombination model fitted to out-of-frame rearrangements, and the resulting probabilities were checked against IGoR. In a later analysis, hypergeometric tests were used to score TCR-TCR, TCR-HLA and TCR-CMV co-occurrence, with a repertoire-size bias correction applied to TCR pairs. In a later analysis, false discovery rates were estimated by permuting HLA or CMV assignments 20 times. In a later analysis, co-occurring TCRs were grouped using DBSCAN, with TCRdist sequence similarity added in when clustering inside HLA-allele-positive subsets. Repertoires with fewer than 30,000 or more than 120,000 public chains, plus five repertoires with anomalous nucleotide sharing, were excluded from co-occurrence clustering. This is the immuneACCESS table as TCRdb keeps it, with only in-frame sequences that have V and J called. A part of the clones is gone; compared with another copy, unresolved V genes explain less than half, and the rest is unexplained. That table gives V, J and clone size, and the DNA gave D and trimming. The sample table records 150,000 to 180,000 clones; 80% to 90% of these occur just once. Roughly 2.4% of the sample comes from the top ten.

The cohort was made up of around 720 healthy bone marrow donors. All cohort members were sampled while nominally healthy, although unrecorded immune exposures were likely present. The donor was CMV seronegative and belonged to the group of 350 to 400 seronegative cohort members. A peripheral blood sample was collected from each donor, and TCR beta sequencing was performed on peripheral blood mononuclear cells. Genomic DNA extraction from the blood cell samples was performed with the Qiagen DNeasy Blood Extraction Kit. Results the study describes overall, beyond this receptor: According to a later analysis, most CMV-associated TCR beta chains appeared to be HLA-restricted, and the HLA associations seemed to be driven largely by CMV exposure. In an earlier analysis of 587 of the donors, most TCR beta V segments appeared in productive rearrangements about 87% or about 30% of the time, broadly matching IMGT annotations. According to a later analysis, TCR association rates differed among HLA loci, with DRB1 alleles showing the most associated TCRs and HLA-C alleles showing the fewest. In the study, about 150 TCR beta chains were listed as associated with cytomegalovirus. Across donors, most TCR sequences were observed very rarely, whereas some public TCRs were present in many individuals. Strong co-occurrence of HLA alleles, especially DR and DQ, made assigning TCR associations to individual alleles difficult. A further reported finding was that TCR beta sequences accurately predicted the HLA-A and HLA-B alleles for most subjects in the first cohort. Because the 87-base-pair reads could not distinguish some IMGT-functional V segments, including TRBV6-2 and TRBV6-3, those segments were excluded. A cluster of highly shared sequence variants was judged likely to be a technical artifact of the sequencing pipeline. Linkage disequilibrium might explain the correlated functional status among segregating V segments, but an unknown experimental factor could not be excluded. The classifier was reported to diagnose cytomegalovirus status with high specificity and sensitivity in both the original cohort and the validation cohort. In vitro tests confirmed that a few of the cytomegalovirus-associated TCR beta chains recognize cytomegalovirus antigens. In a later analysis, around 17,000 TCR beta sequences were associated with specific HLA alleles at a false discovery rate of 0.05. In this cohort, only TCR beta chains were sequenced, and detectable features were limited by the absence of alpha or paired-chain data. A later genetic analysis associated a missense DCLRE1C variant with V-gene and J-gene trimming of TCR beta chains, and an independent cohort replicated the association. Because counts were too low, some 17 rarely observed V segments, including chromosome 9 orphons, were excluded from the earlier analysis of 587 of the donors. Several of the top co-occurrence clusters appeared to be linked to parvovirus B19, influenza, CMV and Epstein-Barr virus, according to a later analysis. The authors suggested that the approach could potentially be extended to other disease states and immunological phenotypes. Because HLA typing was missing for some donors at each locus, association tests included only the typed subset. The only immune exposure information available for the cohort was CMV serostatus. According to a later genetic analysis, donors in an Asian-associated ancestry cluster had fewer N-insertions in productive TCRs than the approximately 650-donor mean. In a later analysis, HLA-associated TCR beta chains were found to be more clonally expanded and to have lower generation probabilities than equally common non-associated chains. Sequencing depth was assumed to be roughly uniform across donors in the presence/absence analyses, though that assumption may not hold.

This clone came up a few times. What antigen it recognizes has not been identified. No per-base quality is available; no much larger clone lies one base away. The CDR3 starts with the cysteine, ends with the phenylalanine, and has 17 residues. Only CDR3 DNA remains: 51 bases, in frame from the first base. V sheds 5 bases and J sheds 4 bases, leaving 23 bases between their ends. CDR1 and CDR2, looked up from the germline V gene (reference sequence), are SEHNR and FQNEAQ. Material: PBMCs. The clonotype originates from a woman between 18 and 29 years old in good health and CMV-seronegative. The chain links TRBV7-9 with TRBJ2-5, and possibly TRBD2, on 5 matching bases. The CDR3 here reads CASSGRERAPRPETQYF. At the DNA level, the sequence is TGTGCCAGCAGCGGGAGAGAAAGGGCCCCAAGGCCAGAGACCCAGTACTTC.